What follows describes a single T cell receptor (beta chain). Its target is not known. CDR1 is LNHDA and CDR2 is SQIVND in the germline V gene (reference sequence). The CDR3 runs to 12 residues. Trimming removed 5 bases at V and 10 bases at J, with 11 bases between. Measured with immunoSEQ multiplex PCR; TCRdb has only the in-frame clones, and not every one. The table lists fewer than 1.8 million clones, around 98.5% of them singletons. The data derive from a study of shared clonotypes between healthy human individuals. Study-wide background: Each donor's CD4 naive and CD4 memory cells filled three plates apiece, CD8 naive two, and CD8 memory one. Study-level points and caveats: The study drew on few donors, limiting represented genetic and exposure-history diversity.

The sequence was collected from a man aged 25-40 years in good health. Sequencing was performed on naive CD4+ T cells sorted from blood. As for subset: CD45RA+ positively selected. The V call is TRBV19, the J call TRBJ2-2, with D unclear. DNA of the CDR3: TGTGCCAGTAGTCTAGGAACGTCGGAGCTGTTTTTT. Its translation is CASSLGTSELFF.